This T cell receptor beta chain is drawn from a study of human T cells and chemical hapten exposure. Turning to the study itself: Mainly, slight library volume differences in the pool made TCR yields vary.

The study, taken as a whole, reports: Those TCRs sitting above 1 in 1000 frequency stayed the same with DPC sensitization.

As to time point: healthy volunteer bleed at 2 weeks. Unfractionated whole blood yielded the extracted total RNA. Worth noting for this clonotype: Its cognate antigen is unknown.

In the library, unique molecular identifiers were attached to individual cDNA molecules. In the original analysis: Sampled TCR counts reached a median of approximately 93,000 per sample, with values ranging from 23,224 to 690,600. TCRdb reprocessed the RACE reads with MiXCR, giving one entry per CDR3 protein. It is TCRdb's table, rather than the study itself, that gives the V and J calls and clone size. The repertoire holds over 100,000 distinct CDR3 sequences, with approximately 10% as singletons. The CDR3 has 14 residues. Germline V lookup: CDR1 MGHRA, CDR2 YSYEKL. V was pared by 3 bases and J by 3 bases, with 10 bases between.

Sequenced input: whole blood. The source is a male donor in good health. Some clones in this sample may be carry-over from other donors' samples. The chain has TRBV4-1 and TRBJ2-3; D ambiguous. The CDR3 region has the DNA TGCGCCAGCAGCCACCGACTTGGGACAGATACGCAGTATTTT. Its protein product is CASSHRLGTDTQYF.